This T cell receptor (beta chain) is drawn from a study of blood T cell repertoires in COVID-19. Study at large: COVID-19 samples, acute and convalescent, were from the United States, Italy and Spain. Nucleic acid was either cDNA or gDNA, and it came from T cells, B-cell-depleted T cells, or PBMCs.

The germline V gene has CDR1 MDHEN and CDR2 SYDVKM. The ends were cut back, 7 bases at V and 6 bases at J, with 9 bases in the middle. This CDR3 is 12 amino acids long. Original handling: It was from reference gene primer amplification that nucleated cell counts were estimated. Data came from immunoSEQ multiplex PCR; TCRdb stores just in-frame clones and leaves some out. That table gives V, J and clone size, and the DNA gave D and trimming. The sample lists approximately 250,000 clones; over 90% were seen once. Seattle-derived patients entered the study during active infection and were followed longitudinally.

The sequence was obtained from a man aged 25 to 40 with COVID-19, enrolled during active disease. This sequence joins TRBV28 and TRBJ2-2; D not resolved. The sequencing sample was made of peripheral blood. The CDR3 sequence is CASTNPPGELFF. CDR3 coding DNA: TGTGCCAGCACCAATCCCCCCGGGGAGCTGTTTTTT.